The T cell receptor (beta chain) under discussion was sequenced for a study of CXCR3-negative and CXCR3-positive naive CD8 T cells (dated by TCRdb to about 2019). About the full investigation: In total, 130 million to 150 million TRB reads were obtained, or roughly 1.5 +/- 0.3 million reads per library. Diversity and physicochemical repertoire analyses were performed on 11 donors pooled from two independent experiments. Naive subsets from a handful of donors and memory cells from 3 donors were included in the TRBV-TRBJ cluster analysis.

Sequencer: NextSeq 550. The Human TCR Profiling Kit (MiLaboratory) was used to prepare UMI-labeled 5' RACE TRB cDNA libraries. The full amount of extracted RNA was used for cDNA synthesis, and the full amount of resulting cDNA was used for PCR amplification. Libraries were prepared in parallel using an identical number of PCR cycles. Per the authors' processing: With a minimum of two reads required per UMI, MIGEC and MiXCR pulled out about 49,000 +/- 11,000 unique UMI-labeled TRB cDNA molecules from each library. On average, roughly 40,000 +/- 10,000 functional in-frame TRB CDR3 nucleotide clonotypes lacking stop codons were found per library. Diversity metrics, including normalized Shannon-Wiener and Chao1, were computed in VDJtools after downsampling to 5000 UMI-labeled TRB molecules per sample. VDJtools computed clonotype-size-weighted physicochemical properties of the central five CDR3 residues: interaction energy, strength, volume and Kidera factor 4. TCRdb reprocessed the reads, and each CDR3 protein sequence is entered once, without DNA. TCRdb assigned the V and J calls; the authors' analysis was not used. The table for this sample shows about 120,000 distinct CDR3 sequences. The biggest ten clones account for roughly 0.31% of the sample.

CDR1 and CDR2 are drawn from the germline V gene: MRHNA, SNTAGT. CDR3 length: 13 amino acids, cysteine to phenylalanine. No DNA is recorded. On this clonotype: It lacks a known antigen.

Each CD8+ T cell subset was flow-sorted in triplicate, with 250,000 to 350,000 cells per subset placed directly into RLT lysis buffer. Naive CD8+ T cells were defined stringently as CD45RO-CCR7+CD27+CD95- to exclude memory contaminants. Using standard density gradient centrifugation, peripheral blood mononuclear cells were isolated from buffy coats. Naive CXCR3-negative and CXCR3-positive CD8+ T cells were flow-sorted using a FACSAria III. Total RNA was extracted from sorted cells using an RNeasy Mini Kit. Summary of the overall study and its limitations: CXCR3 expression partially decreased after cryopreservation, so most assays used freshly isolated PBMCs. Similar TRBV-TRBJ usage was shown by naive CXCR3-negative and CXCR3-positive cells from the same donor, whereas distinct patterns were shown by memory cells. Repertoire diversity was comparably high in both naive subsets but much lower in memory CD8+ T cells. Because surface CD5, which is linked to self-reactivity in mice, was comparable between the naive subsets, TCR interaction strength was also inferred from TRB CDR3 physicochemical properties. TRB CDR3s from CXCR3-positive naive cells showed higher hydrophobicity (lower Kidera factor 4), lower energy, and higher strength and volume indices than CXCR3-negative naive cells.

Recombination joined TRBV6-4 with TRBJ2-2; there is no DNA to check the TCRdb D call of TRBD2. This TCR came from a human donor in good health. Some clones in this sample may be carry-over from other donors' samples. Sequencing was done on a sample of naive CXCR3- CD8+ T cells from blood. In light of the paper, this sample's cell subset or site label describes: CD45RO-CCR7+CD27+CD95- naive CD8+ T cells lacking CXCR3 (TNR3-). The CDR3 protein sequence reads: CASSETSTGELFF.